This T cell receptor (beta chain) was captured by sequencing in a study of cytomegalovirus exposure and HLA in healthy donors. Study conclusions and caveats: Reportedly, TCR beta sequences accurately predicted HLA-A and HLA-B alleles in most subjects. It is likely that the observed cluster of highly shared sequence variants was a sequencing artifact. Exclusion as indistinguishable affected some V segments, including TRBV6-2 and TRBV6-3. Sequencing depth roughly uniform across donors was assumed in presence/absence analyses.

CDR1 and CDR2 from the germline V gene are SGHNT and YYREEE (reference sequence). Trimming left V 2 bases short and J 5 bases short, with 16 bases between. This CDR3 region has 15 residues. With regard to this clone: The target antigen is unknown.

The PCR was carried out with 60 Vbeta primers and 13 Jbeta primers. The protocol was immunoSEQ multiplex PCR, while the TCRdb copy is restricted to in-frame clones and leaves out a portion. The sample records about 43,000 clones, under 65% being singletons. The material sequenced was PBMCs. The gene calls are TRBV5-4 and TRBJ1-1; no clear D gene. The sequence came from a human donor in good health. The CDR3, as DNA: TGTGCCAGCAGCTTTTACTCGGGTTATGGAACTGAAGCTTTCTTT. Translation gives CASSFYSGYGTEAFF.